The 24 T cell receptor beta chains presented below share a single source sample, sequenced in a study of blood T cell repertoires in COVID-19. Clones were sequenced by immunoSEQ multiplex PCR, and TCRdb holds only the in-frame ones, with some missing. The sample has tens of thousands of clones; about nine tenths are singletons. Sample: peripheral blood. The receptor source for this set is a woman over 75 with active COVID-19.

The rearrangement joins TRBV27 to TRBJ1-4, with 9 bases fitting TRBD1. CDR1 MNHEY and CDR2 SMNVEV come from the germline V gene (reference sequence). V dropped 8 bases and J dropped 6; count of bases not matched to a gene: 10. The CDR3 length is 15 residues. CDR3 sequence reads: CASRRGTGNYEKLFF. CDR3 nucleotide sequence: TGTGCCAGCCGAAGGGGGACAGGGAATTATGAAAAACTGTTTTTT. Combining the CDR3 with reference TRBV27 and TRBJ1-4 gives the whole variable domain EAQVTQNPRYLITVTGKKLTVTCSQNMNHEYMSWYRQDPGLGLRQIYYSMNVEVTDKGDVPEGYKVSRKEKRNFPLILESPSPNQTSLYFCASRRGTGNYEKLFFGSGTQLSVL.

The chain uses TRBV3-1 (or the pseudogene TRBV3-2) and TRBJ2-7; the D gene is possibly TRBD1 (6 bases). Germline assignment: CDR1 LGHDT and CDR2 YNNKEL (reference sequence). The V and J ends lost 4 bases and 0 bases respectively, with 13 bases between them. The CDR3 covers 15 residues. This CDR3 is CASSRAGTSSYEQYF. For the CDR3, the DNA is TGTGCCAGCAGCCGGGCCGGGACAAGCTCCTACGAGCAGTACTTC.

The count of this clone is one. The CDR3 sequence is CASSYRDRDRGQIGMYEQYF. The CDR3 region has the DNA TGTGCCAGCAGTTATCGCGACCGGGACAGGGGCCAAATCGGAATGTACGAGCAGTACTTC. The J gene is TRBJ2-7, the V gene TRBV2; the match to TRBD1 covers 10 bases. Germline V gives CDR1 SNHLY, CDR2 FYNNEI. Losses at the gene ends were 5 bases for V and 4 bases for J; bases not matched to a gene: 23. The CDR3 totals 20 residues.

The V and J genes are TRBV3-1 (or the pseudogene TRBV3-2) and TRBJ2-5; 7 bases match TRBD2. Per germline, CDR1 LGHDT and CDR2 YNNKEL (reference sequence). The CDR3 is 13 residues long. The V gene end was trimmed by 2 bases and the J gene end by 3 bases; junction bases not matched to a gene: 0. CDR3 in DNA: TGTGCCAGCAGCCAACTAGCGGAAGAGACCCAGTACTTC. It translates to CASSQLAEETQYF.

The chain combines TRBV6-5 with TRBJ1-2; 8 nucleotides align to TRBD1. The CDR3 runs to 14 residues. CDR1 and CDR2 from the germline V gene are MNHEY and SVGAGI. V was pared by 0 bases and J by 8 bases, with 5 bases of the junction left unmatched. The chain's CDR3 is CASSYSRTGSGYTF. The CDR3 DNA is TGTGCCAGCAGTTACTCGCGGACAGGGAGCGGCTACACCTTC.

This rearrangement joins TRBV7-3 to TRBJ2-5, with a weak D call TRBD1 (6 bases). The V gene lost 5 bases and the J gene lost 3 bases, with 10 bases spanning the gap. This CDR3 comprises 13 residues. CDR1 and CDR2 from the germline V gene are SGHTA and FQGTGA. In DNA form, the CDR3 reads TGTGCCAGCAGCCCACAGGGAGAAGAGACCCAGTACTTC. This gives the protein CASSPQGEETQYF.

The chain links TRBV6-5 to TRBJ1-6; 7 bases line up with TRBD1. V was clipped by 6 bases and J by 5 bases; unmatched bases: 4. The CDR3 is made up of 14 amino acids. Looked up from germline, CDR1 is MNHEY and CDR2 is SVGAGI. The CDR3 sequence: CASSLGQDNSPLHF. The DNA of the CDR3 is TGTGCCAGCAGCCTAGGACAGGATAATTCACCCCTCCACTTT.

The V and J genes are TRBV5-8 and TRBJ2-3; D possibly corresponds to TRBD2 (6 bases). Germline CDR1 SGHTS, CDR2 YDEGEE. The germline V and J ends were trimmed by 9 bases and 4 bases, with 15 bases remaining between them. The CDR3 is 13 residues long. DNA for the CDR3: TGTGCCATGACACAGGAGGGCCCAGATACGCAGTATTTT. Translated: CAMTQEGPDTQYF.

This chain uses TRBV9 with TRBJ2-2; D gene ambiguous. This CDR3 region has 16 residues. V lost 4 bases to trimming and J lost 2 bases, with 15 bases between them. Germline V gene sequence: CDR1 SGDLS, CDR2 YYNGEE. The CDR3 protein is CASSPRWQANTGELFF. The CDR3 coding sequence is TGTGCCAGCAGCCCCCGGTGGCAGGCAAACACCGGGGAGCTGTTTTTT.

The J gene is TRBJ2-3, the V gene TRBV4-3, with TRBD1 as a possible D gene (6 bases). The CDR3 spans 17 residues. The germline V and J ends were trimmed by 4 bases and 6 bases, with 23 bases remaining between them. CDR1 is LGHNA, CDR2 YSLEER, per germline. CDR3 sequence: CASSREGSGHWDDTQYF. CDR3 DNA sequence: TGCGCCAGCAGCCGGGAAGGGTCGGGACATTGGGACGATACGCAGTATTTT.

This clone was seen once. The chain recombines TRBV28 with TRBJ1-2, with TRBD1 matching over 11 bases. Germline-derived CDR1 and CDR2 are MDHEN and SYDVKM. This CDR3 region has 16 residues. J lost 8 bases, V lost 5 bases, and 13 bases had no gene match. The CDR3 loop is CASSLALGQGVLGYTF. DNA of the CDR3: TGTGCCAGCAGTCTCGCCCTGGGACAGGGGGTCTTAGGCTACACCTTC.

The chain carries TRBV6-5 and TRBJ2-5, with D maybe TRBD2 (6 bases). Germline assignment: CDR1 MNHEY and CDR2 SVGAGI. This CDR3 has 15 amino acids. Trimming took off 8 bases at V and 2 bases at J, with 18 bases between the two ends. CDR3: CASSRGGVKQETQYF. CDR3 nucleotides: TGTGCCAGCTCTAGGGGAGGAGTGAAACAAGAGACCCAGTACTTC.

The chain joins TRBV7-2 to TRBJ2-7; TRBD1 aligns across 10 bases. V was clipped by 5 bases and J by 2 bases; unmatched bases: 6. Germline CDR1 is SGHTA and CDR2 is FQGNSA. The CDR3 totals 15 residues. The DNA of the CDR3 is TGTGCCAGCAGCAAGGGACAGGGGACTCCCTACGAGCAGTACTTC. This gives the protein CASSKGQGTPYEQYF.

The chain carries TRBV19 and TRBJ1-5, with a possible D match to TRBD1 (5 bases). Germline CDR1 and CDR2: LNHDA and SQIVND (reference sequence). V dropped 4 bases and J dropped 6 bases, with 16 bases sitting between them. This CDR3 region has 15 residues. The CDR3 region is CASSTGDLVSQPQHF. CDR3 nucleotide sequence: TGTGCCAGTAGTACGGGGGACTTGGTTTCTCAGCCCCAGCATTTT.

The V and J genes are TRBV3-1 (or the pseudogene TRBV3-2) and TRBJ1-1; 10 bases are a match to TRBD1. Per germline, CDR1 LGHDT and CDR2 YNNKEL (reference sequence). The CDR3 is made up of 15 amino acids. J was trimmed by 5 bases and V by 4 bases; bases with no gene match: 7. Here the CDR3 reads CASSLNDRGPTEAFF. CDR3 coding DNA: TGTGCCAGCAGCCTAAATGACAGGGGGCCTACTGAAGCTTTCTTT.

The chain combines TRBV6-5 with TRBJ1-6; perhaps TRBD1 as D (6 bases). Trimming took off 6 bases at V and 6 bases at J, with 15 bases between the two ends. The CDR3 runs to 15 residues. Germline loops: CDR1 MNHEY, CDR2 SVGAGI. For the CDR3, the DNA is TGTGCCAGCAGGGGCAGCGGACAGATTAATTCACCCCTCCACTTT. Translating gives CASRGSGQINSPLHF.

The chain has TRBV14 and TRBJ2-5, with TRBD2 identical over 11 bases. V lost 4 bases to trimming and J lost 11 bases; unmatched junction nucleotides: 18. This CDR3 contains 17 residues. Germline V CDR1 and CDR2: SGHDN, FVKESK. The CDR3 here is CASSRSSGGPTLMKQYF. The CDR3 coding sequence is TGTGCCAGCAGCCGTTCTAGCGGGGGGCCCACATTGATGAAGCAGTACTTC.

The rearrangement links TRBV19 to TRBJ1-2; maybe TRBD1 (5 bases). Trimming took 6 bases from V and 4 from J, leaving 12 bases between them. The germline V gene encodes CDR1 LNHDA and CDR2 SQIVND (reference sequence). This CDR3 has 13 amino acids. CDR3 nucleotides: TGTGCCAGTAGAACGGGACTGCTCTATGGCTACACCTTC. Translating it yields CASRTGLLYGYTF.

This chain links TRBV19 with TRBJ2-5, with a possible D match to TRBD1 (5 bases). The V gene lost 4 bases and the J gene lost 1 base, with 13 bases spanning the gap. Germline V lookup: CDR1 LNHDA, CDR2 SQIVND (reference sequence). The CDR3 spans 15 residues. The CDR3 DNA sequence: TGTGCCAGTAGTAGTGTTGTGGGGCCCCAAGAGACCCAGTACTTC. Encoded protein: CASSSVVGPQETQYF.

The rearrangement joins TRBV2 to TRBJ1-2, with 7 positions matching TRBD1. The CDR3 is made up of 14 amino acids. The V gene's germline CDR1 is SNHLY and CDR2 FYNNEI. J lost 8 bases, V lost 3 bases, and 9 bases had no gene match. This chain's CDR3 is CASSDEGRGRGYTF. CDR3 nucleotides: TGTGCCAGCAGTGATGAGGGCAGGGGGAGAGGCTACACCTTC. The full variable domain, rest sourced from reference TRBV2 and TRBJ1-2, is EPEVTQTPSHQVTQMGQEVILRCVPISNHLYFYWYRQILGQKVEFLVSFYNNEISEKSEIFDDQFSVERPDGSNFTLKIRSTKLEDSAMYFCASSDEGRGRGYTFGSGTRLTVV.

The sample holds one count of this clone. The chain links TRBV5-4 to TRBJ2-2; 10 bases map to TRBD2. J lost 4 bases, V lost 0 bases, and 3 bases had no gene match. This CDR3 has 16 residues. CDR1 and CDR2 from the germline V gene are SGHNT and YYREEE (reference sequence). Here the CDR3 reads CASSLAQRGGTGELFF. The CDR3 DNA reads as TGTGCCAGCAGCTTGGCCCAGCGGGGGGGCACCGGGGAGCTGTTTTTT.

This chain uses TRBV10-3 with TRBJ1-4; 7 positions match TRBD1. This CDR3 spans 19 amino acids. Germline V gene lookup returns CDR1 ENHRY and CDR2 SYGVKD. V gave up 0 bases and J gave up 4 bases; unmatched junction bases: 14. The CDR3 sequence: CAISESKIRPGQLNEKLFF. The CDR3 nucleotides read TGTGCCATCAGTGAGTCGAAGATTCGCCCGGGACAGCTTAATGAAAAACTGTTTTTT.

The CDR3 loop is CASTPSQGSNQPQHF. The CDR3 bases are TGTGCCAGCACCCCCTCCCAGGGGAGCAATCAGCCCCAGCATTTT. The J gene is TRBJ1-5, the V gene TRBV28, with D possibly being TRBD1 (6 bases). This CDR3 has 15 amino acids. Germline CDR1 and CDR2: MDHEN and SYDVKM. Trimming removed 7 bases at V and 1 base at J, with 14 bases between.

The CDR3 DNA follows: TGCAGTGCTCGGACAGGGGATGGCTACACCTTC. Amino acids: CSARTGDGYTF. This chain joins TRBV20-1 and TRBJ1-2, with TRBD1 matching over 9 bases. The CDR3 runs to 11 residues. CDR1 DFQATT and CDR2 SNEGSKA come from the germline V gene (reference sequence). V gave up 5 bases and J gave up 6 bases; unmatched junction bases: 1.